The 28 T cell receptor beta chains presented below share a single source sample, sequenced in a study of blood T cell repertoires in COVID-19. Profiled with immunoSEQ multiplex PCR; TCRdb holds only in-frame clones, not every one. The sample lists 95,000 to 150,000 clones, around 80% occurring once. The sequenced sample consisted of peripheral blood. These receptors all stem from a man aged 55 to 69 with active or convalescent COVID-19.

This clone was seen a single time. The V call is TRBV15, the J call TRBJ2-5; a weak D match, TRBD2 (7 bases). Per germline, CDR1 LNHNV and CDR2 YYDKDF (reference sequence). CDR3 length equals 17 residues. Trimming shortened V by 1 base and J by 2 bases, and 17 bases separated the two germline ends. The CDR3: CATSRGEGGQAQETQYF. CDR3 coding DNA: TGTGCCACCAGCAGAGGAGAGGGGGGGCAGGCTCAAGAGACCCAGTACTTC.

There are a few counts of this clone. This rearrangement joins TRBV29-1 to TRBJ2-5; perhaps TRBD2 as D (5 bases). Trimming cost V 0 bases and J 4 bases, with 18 bases left between them. The V gene's germline CDR1 is SQVTM and CDR2 ANQGSEA. The CDR3 has 16 amino acids. The CDR3 protein is CSVEDRWSGRRETQYF. The CDR3 coding sequence is TGCAGCGTTGAAGATCGGTGGTCGGGAAGGAGAGAGACCCAGTACTTC.

This clone was detected a few times. V is TRBV5-6 and J is TRBJ2-1; 9 nucleotides agree with TRBD1. Germline values: CDR1 SGHDT, CDR2 YYEEEE. This CDR3 has 15 residues. V trimming: 1 base; J trimming: 4 bases; junction bases outside the gene matches: 3. The DNA for the CDR3 is TGTGCCAGCAGCTTGCCGGACAGGGGATACAATGAGCAGTTCTTC. It translates to CASSLPDRGYNEQFF.

The CDR3 here is CASSLYPRDKAFF. The CDR3 nucleotides are TGTGCCAGCAGTTTGTATCCCCGGGACAAGGCTTTCTTT. V and J are TRBV28 and TRBJ1-1, with D perhaps TRBD1 (6 bases). Trimming removed 3 bases at V and 11 bases at J, with 16 bases between. The CDR3 extends over 13 amino acids. Germline CDR1 and CDR2: MDHEN and SYDVKM.

The chain couples TRBV6-5 to TRBJ2-7; D is perhaps TRBD2 (6 bases). V lost 6 bases and J 0 bases, leaving 15 bases between the germline ends. From germline, CDR1 is MNHEY and CDR2 SVGAGI. The CDR3 consists of 15 residues. The CDR3 loop reads CASSLEAGRSYEQYF. CDR3 DNA: TGTGCCAGCAGCTTGGAGGCGGGACGCTCCTACGAGCAGTACTTC.

The rearrangement joins TRBV29-1 to TRBJ2-1; D possibly corresponds to TRBD2 (6 bases). The germline V and J ends were trimmed by 6 bases and 8 bases, with 17 bases remaining between them. Germline lookup yields CDR1 SQVTM and CDR2 ANQGSEA. CDR3 size: 13 residues. The CDR3 nucleotides are TGCAGCGTGTCGGGAGCCGGGGTCGATGAGCAGTTCTTC. Protein sequence: CSVSGAGVDEQFF.

The chain is built from TRBV28 and TRBJ1-4; tentatively, D is TRBD1 (6 bases). The V gene lost 8 bases and the J gene lost 0 bases, with 25 bases spanning the gap. The germline gives CDR1 MDHEN, CDR2 SYDVKM. The CDR3 length is 19 residues. The DNA of the CDR3 is TGTGCCAGCCGATCGCCGATGGGGCGGGGGGCTGCAACTAATGAAAAACTGTTTTTT. Protein product: CASRSPMGRGAATNEKLFF.

V is TRBV2 and J is TRBJ1-1, with 9 positions matching TRBD1. After removal of 5 bases from V and 2 bases from J, the junction contained 6 bases not matched to a gene. Germline V gene sequence: CDR1 SNHLY, CDR2 FYNNEI. The CDR3 extends over 15 amino acids. This CDR3 reads CASSSGTGLNTEAFF. CDR3 DNA: TGTGCCAGCAGTTCCGGGACAGGGTTAAACACTGAAGCTTTCTTT.

This chain uses TRBV5-4 with TRBJ2-5, with D tentatively TRBD1 (6 bases). V was trimmed by 4 bases and J by 5 bases, leaving 15 bases between them. Germline values: CDR1 SGHNT, CDR2 YYREEE (reference sequence). This CDR3 region has 14 residues. As DNA, the CDR3 is TGTGCCAGCAGCGTAGGGGGAATTGGGGAGACCCAGTACTTC. It specifies CASSVGGIGETQYF.

The chain uses TRBV7-2 and TRBJ1-4; D not certain. V was trimmed by 4 bases and J by 5 bases, leaving 8 bases between them. The CDR3 loop spans 13 amino acids. Germline V gene sequence: CDR1 SGHTA, CDR2 FQGNSA. Here the CDR3 DNA reads TGTGCCAGCAGCTCCCGAGCGAATGAAAAACTGTTTTTT. This codes for CASSSRANEKLFF.

The chain carries TRBV6-2 or TRBV6-3 and TRBJ2-1; 12 positions match TRBD2. With 5 bases clipped from V and 6 bases from J, the junction kept 5 bases outside the gene matches. This CDR3 has 15 amino acids. The V gene's germline CDR1 is MNHEY and CDR2 SVGEGT. CDR3 residues: CASSQASGRANEQFF. CDR3 in DNA: TGTGCCAGCAGTCAGGCTAGCGGGAGGGCCAATGAGCAGTTCTTC.

The chain joins TRBV29-1 to TRBJ2-7, with TRBD2 identical over 7 bases. Trimming took 1 base from V and 4 from J; bases not matched to a gene: 4. The CDR3 sequence is 13 residues long. In germline, CDR1 is SQVTM, CDR2 ANQGSEA. CDR3 loop: CSVEGRESYEQYF. The CDR3 coding sequence is TGCAGCGTTGAAGGGCGGGAGTCTTACGAGCAGTACTTC.

The chain combines TRBV10-3 with TRBJ2-5, with D perhaps matching TRBD1 (6 bases). The CDR3 sequence is 12 residues long. With 10 bases removed from V and 2 bases from J, the gap between germline ends came to 11 bases. Germline CDR1 is ENHRY and CDR2 is SYGVKD. The CDR3 DNA is TGTGCCAACCCAAGGGGGCAAGAGACCCAGTACTTC. Its protein product is CANPRGQETQYF.

The chain employs TRBV4-1 and TRBJ2-5; the D gene is possibly TRBD2 (5 bases). V was shortened by 2 bases and J by 5 bases, with 12 bases between the two germline ends. Germline CDR1 reads MGHRA; CDR2 reads YSYEKL. The length of the CDR3 is 14 residues. The DNA for the CDR3 is TGCGCCAGCAGCCAATCGGGGTCCGTGGAGACCCAGTACTTC. Protein: CASSQSGSVETQYF.

This clone was seen more than once but under ten times. The CDR3 DNA reads as TGTGCCAGCAGCGTAGATCGAGCGAGCCGCACAGATACGCAGTATTTT. Translated, it gives CASSVDRASRTDTQYF. This chain links TRBV9 with TRBJ2-3; D gene ambiguous. V lost 0 bases and J lost 1, with 12 bases in between. Germline values: CDR1 SGDLS, CDR2 YYNGEE. This CDR3 is built from 16 residues. The full variable domain, in which reference TRBV9 and TRBJ2-3 provide the parts outside the CDR3, is DSGVTQTPKHLITATGQRVTLRCSPRSGDLSVYWYQQSLDQGLQFLIQYYNGEERAKGNILERFSAQQFPDLHSELNLSSLELGDSALYFCASSVDRASRTDTQYFGPGTRLTVL.

V usage is TRBV29-1 and J usage is TRBJ2-2, with D maybe TRBD1 (6 bases). The length of the CDR3 is 13 residues. CDR1 and CDR2 (germline): SQVTM, ANQGSEA. With 6 bases removed from V and 4 bases from J, the gap between germline ends came to 12 bases. In DNA form, the CDR3 reads TGCAGCGTCATACAGGGCCCCACCGGGGAGCTGTTTTTT. Its protein is CSVIQGPTGELFF.

The chain employs TRBV20-1 and TRBJ2-1, with D unresolved. In germline, CDR1 is DFQATT, CDR2 SNEGSKA (reference sequence). The length of the CDR3 is 10 residues. Trimming pared 6 bases from V and 7 bases from J, leaving 7 bases between. CDR3: CSAQANEQFF. The CDR3 DNA sequence: TGCAGTGCCCAAGCGAATGAGCAGTTCTTC.

V is TRBV11-2 and J is TRBJ2-7, with 9 bases fitting TRBD2. Per germline, CDR1 SGHAT and CDR2 FQNNGV. The V gene end was trimmed by 5 bases and the J gene end by 2 bases; junction bases not matched to a gene: 10. This CDR3 has 16 amino acids. The CDR3: CASSQTPASGAYEQYF. The CDR3 bases are TGTGCCAGCAGCCAGACCCCGGCTAGCGGGGCCTACGAGCAGTACTTC.

CDR3 in amino acids: CASSPLAGGWYEQYF. The CDR3, as DNA: TGTGCCAGCAGTCCGCTAGCGGGAGGGTGGTACGAGCAGTACTTC. This chain links TRBV6-2 or TRBV6-3 with TRBJ2-7; TRBD2 matches 12 bases. From germline, CDR1 is MNHEY and CDR2 SVGEGT. V lost 5 bases, J lost 4 bases, and 6 bases stayed unmatched. This CDR3 comprises 15 residues.

The chain recombines TRBV27 with TRBJ1-1, with 10 nucleotides matching TRBD1. Germline V lookup: CDR1 MNHEY, CDR2 SMNVEV (reference sequence). Trimming took 1 base from V and 11 from J; bases not matched to a gene: 10. CDR3 size: 15 residues. In DNA form, the CDR3 reads TGTGCCAGCAGTTTATTCCCGGGACAGGGGTTGTGGGCTTTCTTT. Amino acids: CASSLFPGQGLWAFF.

The V and J genes are TRBV5-6 and TRBJ2-6; D ambiguous. The germline V gene encodes CDR1 SGHDT and CDR2 YYEEEE. Trimming left V 1 base short and J 1 base short, with 9 bases between. The CDR3 covers 16 residues. The CDR3 loop is CASSLQVPSGANVLTF. The CDR3 DNA sequence: TGTGCCAGCAGCTTGCAGGTGCCTTCTGGGGCCAACGTCCTGACTTTC.

There are a few counts of this clone. The chain carries TRBV28 and TRBJ1-2, with 12 bases lining up with TRBD1. The germline CDR1 and CDR2 sequences are MDHEN and SYDVKM. This CDR3 is built from 16 residues. V was clipped by 2 bases and J by 8 bases; unmatched bases: 9. The CDR3 coding sequence is TGTGCCAGCAGTTTAGTCCCCGGGACAGGGGGCGGGGGCTACACCTTC. Its protein is CASSLVPGTGGGGYTF.

This chain joins TRBV11-3 and TRBJ2-5; weak D call: TRBD1 (6 bases). The CDR3 spans 15 residues. Looked up from germline, CDR1 is SGHNT and CDR2 is YENEEA. Trimming left V 4 bases short and J 2 bases short, with 14 bases between. CDR3 sequence: CASSWGRGRQETQYF. The CDR3 DNA reads TGTGCCAGCAGCTGGGGTAGGGGGAGACAAGAGACCCAGTACTTC.

This clone was seen a few times. J is TRBJ2-5 and V is TRBV20-1; D is undetermined. The CDR3 is 11 amino acids. The germline V and J ends were trimmed by 3 bases and 3 bases, with 5 bases remaining between them. CDR1 DFQATT and CDR2 SNEGSKA come from the germline V gene (reference sequence). This CDR3 reads CSASPKETQYF. CDR3 bases: TGCAGTGCTAGTCCCAAAGAGACCCAGTACTTC.

This chain uses TRBV29-1 with TRBJ2-3, with TRBD2 matching over 10 bases. The CDR3 runs to 13 residues. With V trimmed by 4 bases and J by 5 bases, 3 bases remained unmatched. Germline lookup yields CDR1 SQVTM and CDR2 ANQGSEA. The CDR3 DNA sequence: TGCAGCGTTGGGACTAGCGGAGGAGATACGCAGTATTTT. It specifies CSVGTSGGDTQYF.

There are a few counts of this clone. This rearrangement joins TRBV29-1 to TRBJ1-2; no reliable D call. V lost 2 bases and J 7 bases, leaving 14 bases between the germline ends. The CDR3 loop spans 13 amino acids. Per the germline V gene, CDR1 is SQVTM and CDR2 is ANQGSEA. The CDR3 DNA sequence: TGCAGCGTTGAAAGTCCCCGGGCGGGTGGCTACACCTTC. Residues: CSVESPRAGGYTF.

This chain joins TRBV28 and TRBJ1-5, with D possibly matching TRBD1 (6 bases). This CDR3 is built from 14 residues. V was trimmed by 6 bases and J by 7 bases, leaving 16 bases between them. Germline V lookup: CDR1 MDHEN, CDR2 SYDVKM. CDR3 loop: CASSTMGGGQPQHF. CDR3 coding DNA: TGTGCCAGCAGCACCATGGGAGGGGGACAGCCCCAGCATTTT. The whole variable domain, filled in from reference TRBV28 and TRBJ1-5, reads DVKVTQSSRYLVKRTGEKVFLECVQDMDHENMFWYRQDPGLGLRLIYFSYDVKMKEKGDIPEGYSVSREKKERFSLILESASTNQTSMYLCASSTMGGGQPQHFGDGTRLSIL.

The chain has TRBV4-1 and TRBJ1-5; D remains unclear. The CDR3 extends over 18 amino acids. Germline CDR1 MGHRA, CDR2 YSYEKL. V lost 0 bases, J lost 1 base, and 16 bases lay in between. CDR3 residues: CASSQDPTYEASNQPQHF. The CDR3, as DNA: TGCGCCAGCAGCCAAGACCCTACCTACGAGGCGAGCAATCAGCCCCAGCATTTT.